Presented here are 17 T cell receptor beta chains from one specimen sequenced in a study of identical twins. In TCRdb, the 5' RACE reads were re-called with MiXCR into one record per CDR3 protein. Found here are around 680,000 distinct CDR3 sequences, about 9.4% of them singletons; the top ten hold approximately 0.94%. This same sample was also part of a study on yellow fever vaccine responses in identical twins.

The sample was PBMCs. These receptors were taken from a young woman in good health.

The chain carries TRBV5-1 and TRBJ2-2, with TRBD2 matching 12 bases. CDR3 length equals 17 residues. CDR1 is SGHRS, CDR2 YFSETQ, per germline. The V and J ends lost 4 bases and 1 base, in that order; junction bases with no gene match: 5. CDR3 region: CASSPPLAGGNTGELFF. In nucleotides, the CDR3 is TGCGCCAGCAGCCCACCACTAGCGGGGGGGAACACCGGGGAGCTGTTTTTT.

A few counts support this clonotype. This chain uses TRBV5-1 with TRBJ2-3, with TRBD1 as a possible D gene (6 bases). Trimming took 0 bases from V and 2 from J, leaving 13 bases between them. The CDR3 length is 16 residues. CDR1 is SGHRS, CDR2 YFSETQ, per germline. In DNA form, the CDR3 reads TGCGCCAGCAGCTTGGGTTTGTTGGGGGCCACAGATACGCAGTATTTT. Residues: CASSLGLLGATDTQYF.

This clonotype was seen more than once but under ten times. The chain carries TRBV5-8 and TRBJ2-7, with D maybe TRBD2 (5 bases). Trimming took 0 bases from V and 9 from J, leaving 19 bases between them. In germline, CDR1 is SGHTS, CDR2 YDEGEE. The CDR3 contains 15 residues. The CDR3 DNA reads TGTGCCAGCAGCTTGGGAGCAAACCTAAATGCGGGGCAGTACTTC. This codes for CASSLGANLNAGQYF.

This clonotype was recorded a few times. In DNA, the CDR3 is TGTGCCAGCAGCGCTAAGTCTAGCGCACTATCCTCCTACGAGCAGTACTTC. It translates to CASSAKSSALSSYEQYF. The chain combines TRBV7-6 with TRBJ2-7; D perhaps matches TRBD2 (6 bases). Trimming shortened V by 5 bases and J by 0 bases, and 20 bases separated the two germline ends. Germline lookup yields CDR1 SGHVS and CDR2 FNYEAQ. The CDR3 has 17 residues.

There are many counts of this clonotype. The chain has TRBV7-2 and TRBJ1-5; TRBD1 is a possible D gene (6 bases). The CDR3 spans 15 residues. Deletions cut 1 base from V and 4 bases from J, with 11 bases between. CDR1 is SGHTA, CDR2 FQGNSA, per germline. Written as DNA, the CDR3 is TGTGCCAGCAGCTTAGGTTTACAGGGTAATCAGCCCCAGCATTTT. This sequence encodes CASSLGLQGNQPQHF.

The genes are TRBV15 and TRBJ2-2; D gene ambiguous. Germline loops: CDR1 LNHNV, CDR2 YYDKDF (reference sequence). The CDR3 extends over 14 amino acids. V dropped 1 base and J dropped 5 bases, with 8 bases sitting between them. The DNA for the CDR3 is TGTGCCACCAGCAGAGCTTTTGGGACCGGGGAGCTGTTTTTT. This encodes CATSRAFGTGELFF.

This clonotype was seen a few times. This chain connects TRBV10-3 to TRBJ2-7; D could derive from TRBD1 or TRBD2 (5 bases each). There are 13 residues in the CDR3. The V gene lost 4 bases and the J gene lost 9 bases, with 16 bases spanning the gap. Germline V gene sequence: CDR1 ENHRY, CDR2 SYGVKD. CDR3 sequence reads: CAISAGDPFGQYF. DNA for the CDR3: TGTGCCATCAGTGCCGGGGACCCATTCGGGCAGTACTTC.

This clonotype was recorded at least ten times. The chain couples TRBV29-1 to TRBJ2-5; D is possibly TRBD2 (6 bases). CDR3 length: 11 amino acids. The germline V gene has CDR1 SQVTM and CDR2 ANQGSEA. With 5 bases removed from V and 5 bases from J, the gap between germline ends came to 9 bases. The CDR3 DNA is TGCAGCGTTTCCCGGGGGGAGACCCAGTACTTC. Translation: CSVSRGETQYF.

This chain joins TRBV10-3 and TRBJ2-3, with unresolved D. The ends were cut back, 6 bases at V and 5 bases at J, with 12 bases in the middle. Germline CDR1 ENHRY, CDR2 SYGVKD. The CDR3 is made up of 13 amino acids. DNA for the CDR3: TGTGCCATCAGGGGCCCTGCAGGAGATACGCAGTATTTT. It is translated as CAIRGPAGDTQYF.

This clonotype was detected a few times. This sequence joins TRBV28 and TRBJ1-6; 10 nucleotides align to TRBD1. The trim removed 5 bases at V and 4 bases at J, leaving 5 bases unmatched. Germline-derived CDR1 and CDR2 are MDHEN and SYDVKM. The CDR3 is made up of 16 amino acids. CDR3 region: CASSLDRGAYNSPLHF. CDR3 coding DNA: TGTGCCAGCAGTCTGGACAGGGGGGCGTATAATTCACCCCTCCACTTT.

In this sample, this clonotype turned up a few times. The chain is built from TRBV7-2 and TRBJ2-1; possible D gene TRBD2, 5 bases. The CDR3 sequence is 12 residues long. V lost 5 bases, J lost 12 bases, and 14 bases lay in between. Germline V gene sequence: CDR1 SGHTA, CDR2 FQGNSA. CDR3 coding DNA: TGTGCCAGCAGCCCCCCAGGACTTCGGCAGTTCTTC. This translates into CASSPPGLRQFF.

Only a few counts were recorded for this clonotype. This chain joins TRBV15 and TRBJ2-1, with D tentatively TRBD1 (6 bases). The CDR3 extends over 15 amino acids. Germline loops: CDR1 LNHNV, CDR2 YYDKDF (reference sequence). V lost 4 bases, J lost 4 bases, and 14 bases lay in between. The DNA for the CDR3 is TGTGCCACCAGCACCAGACAGGACCCATACAATGAGCAGTTCTTC. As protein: CATSTRQDPYNEQFF.

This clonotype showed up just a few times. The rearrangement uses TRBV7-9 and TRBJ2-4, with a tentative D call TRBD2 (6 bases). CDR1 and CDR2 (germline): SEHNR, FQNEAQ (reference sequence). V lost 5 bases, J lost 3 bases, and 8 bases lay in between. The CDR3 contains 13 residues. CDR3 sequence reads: CASSPSDKNIQYF. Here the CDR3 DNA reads TGTGCCAGCAGCCCTAGCGACAAAAACATTCAGTACTTC.

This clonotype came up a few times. In nucleotides, the CDR3 is TGTGCCAGCAGAGGACAGGGGGAGAACACTGAAGCTTTCTTT. Residues: CASRGQGENTEAFF. The chain has TRBV12-3 or TRBV12-4 and TRBJ1-1; 10 bases fit TRBD1. J lost 1 base, V lost 6 bases, and 2 bases had no gene match. The length of the CDR3 is 14 residues.

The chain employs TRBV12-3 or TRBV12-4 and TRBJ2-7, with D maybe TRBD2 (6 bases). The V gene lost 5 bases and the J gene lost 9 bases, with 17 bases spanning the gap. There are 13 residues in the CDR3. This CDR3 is CASSGGTYRGQYF. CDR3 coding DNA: TGTGCCAGCAGTGGGGGGACTTACCGAGGGCAGTACTTC.

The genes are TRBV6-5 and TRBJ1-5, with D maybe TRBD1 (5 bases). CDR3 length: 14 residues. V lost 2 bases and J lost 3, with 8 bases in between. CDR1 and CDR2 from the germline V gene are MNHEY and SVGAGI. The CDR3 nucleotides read TGTGCCAGCAGTTACGACAGTCTCAATCAGCCCCAGCATTTT. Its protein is CASSYDSLNQPQHF.

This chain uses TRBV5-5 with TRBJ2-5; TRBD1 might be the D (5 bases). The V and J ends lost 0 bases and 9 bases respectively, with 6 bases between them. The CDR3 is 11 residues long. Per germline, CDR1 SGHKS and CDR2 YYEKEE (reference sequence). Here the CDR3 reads CASSLGQSQYF. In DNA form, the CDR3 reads TGTGCCAGCAGCTTGGGACAGTCCCAGTACTTC.